What follows are 10 T cell receptor beta chains derived from one specimen sequenced in a study of T cells in Graves' hyperthyroidism and ophthalmopathy. RNA transcripts were the template for amplifying TCR beta CDR3 regions. A set of HTBI primers served as the primers for a first-round RT-PCR of the TCR CDR3. TCRdb independently ran MiXCR on the multiplex PCR reads; one entry per CDR3 protein. The data show roughly 700,000 distinct CDR3 sequences, with roughly 17% seen just once and about a sixth held by the top ten. What was sequenced was blood. These receptor sequences come from a man aged 45 to 65 with Graves' hyperthyroidism.

This clonotype appeared a few times. The chain combines TRBV19 with TRBJ1-1; no reliable D call. The CDR3 loop spans 15 amino acids. Deletions cut 1 base from V and 5 bases from J, with 14 bases between. Germline CDR1 and CDR2: LNHDA and SQIVND (reference sequence). The CDR3 sequence is CASSIGGPAGTEAFF. The CDR3, as DNA: TGTGCCAGTAGTATAGGAGGCCCGGCGGGAACTGAAGCTTTCTTT. Complete variable domain (other parts from reference TRBV19 and TRBJ1-1): DGGITQSPKYLFRKEGQNVTLSCEQNLNHDAMYWYRQDPGQGLRLIYYSQIVNDFQKGDIAEGYSVSREKKESFPLTVTSAQKNPTAFYLCASSIGGPAGTEAFFGQGTRLTVV.

There are a few counts of this clonotype. The rearrangement uses TRBV7-9 and TRBJ1-2, with 10 bases matching TRBD1. The CDR3 covers 16 residues. The junction had 8 bases not matched to a gene; V was cut back by 5 bases and J by 2 bases. The germline gives CDR1 SEHNR, CDR2 FQNEAQ (reference sequence). The chain's CDR3 is CASSHFPTGGNYGYTF. In DNA form, the CDR3 reads TGTGCCAGCAGCCATTTTCCGACAGGGGGCAACTATGGCTACACCTTC. The full variable domain, rest sourced from reference TRBV7-9 and TRBJ1-2, is DTGVSQNPRHKITKRGQNVTFRCDPISEHNRLYWYRQTLGQGPEFLTYFQNEAQLEKSRLLSDRFSAERPKGSFSTLEIQRTEQGDSAMYLCASSHFPTGGNYGYTFGSGTRLTVV.

The table lists this clonotype with a few counts. The V call is TRBV19, the J call TRBJ2-7; D is possibly TRBD2 (5 bases). This CDR3 is built from 14 residues. V lost 6 bases, J lost 4 bases, and 16 bases lay in between. CDR1 LNHDA and CDR2 SQIVND come from the germline V gene (reference sequence). This CDR3 reads CASSPWGASYEQYF. CDR3 nucleotide sequence: TGTGCCAGTAGCCCTTGGGGAGCTTCATACGAGCAGTACTTC.

This clonotype appeared many times. This chain links TRBV2 with TRBJ2-1, with TRBD2 as a possible D gene (5 bases). V was cut by 7 bases and J by 4 bases, with 14 bases left in between. Germline values: CDR1 SNHLY, CDR2 FYNNEI. The CDR3 length is 14 residues. The CDR3 region has the DNA TGTGCCAGCACCCCTGAGACTATATACAATGAGCAGTTCTTC. Translation gives CASTPETIYNEQFF.

V usage is TRBV5-1 and J usage is TRBJ2-1; a possible D gene is TRBD2 (6 bases). The CDR3 contains 17 residues. Per the germline V gene, CDR1 is SGHRS and CDR2 is YFSETQ. V was cut by 2 bases and J by 6 bases, with 21 bases left in between. DNA of the CDR3: TGCGCCAGCAGCTTAGGGTTAGTGGGAGGAGGTGGCAATGAGCAGTTCTTC. It is translated as CASSLGLVGGGGNEQFF.

J is TRBJ1-1 and V is TRBV19, with D possibly matching TRBD1 (5 bases). The germline CDR1 and CDR2 sequences are LNHDA and SQIVND (reference sequence). The CDR3 contains 15 residues. V was cut by 7 bases and J by 4 bases, with 19 bases left in between. CDR3 coding DNA: TGTGCCAGTAAGACCTCCGGGACCGCGGGCACTGAAGCTTTCTTT. Protein sequence: CASKTSGTAGTEAFF.

At least ten counts were recorded for this clonotype. The chain carries TRBV29-1 and TRBJ2-7, with D uncertain. CDR3 length: 13 amino acids. The germline CDR1 and CDR2 sequences are SQVTM and ANQGSEA. Trimming took off 6 bases at V and 7 bases at J, with 19 bases between the two ends. CDR3 sequence: CSVRTPALREQYF. The CDR3 bases are TGCAGCGTCCGCACCCCGGCCCTCCGGGAGCAGTACTTC.

The chain links TRBV28 to TRBJ2-6; 7 bases map to TRBD1. Germline V CDR1 and CDR2: MDHEN, SYDVKM. The CDR3 contains 18 residues. Losses at the gene ends were 4 bases for V and 3 bases for J; bases not matched to a gene: 12. CDR3 coding DNA: TGTGCCAGCAGTTCACCAGGACAGGAGGCGTATGGGGCCAACGTCCTGACTTTC. This sequence encodes CASSSPGQEAYGANVLTF.

The chain is built from TRBV5-4 and TRBJ2-5; perhaps TRBD2 as D (5 bases). The germline V gene encodes CDR1 SGHNT and CDR2 YYREEE (reference sequence). CDR3 length equals 15 residues. The V end was cut by 3 bases, the J end by 0 bases, with 12 bases between. The CDR3 region has the DNA TGTGCCAGCAGCTCTAAGTCGGACTACCAAGAGACCCAGTACTTC. Its translation is CASSSKSDYQETQYF.

This clonotype has ten or more counts. J is TRBJ2-5 and V is TRBV27; D not certain. Germline CDR1 is MNHEY and CDR2 is SMNVEV (reference sequence). Deletions cut 5 bases from V and 5 bases from J, with 18 bases between. CDR3 length: 15 residues. The CDR3 DNA sequence: TGTGCCAGCAGTCAATCATCCTCTATTTGGGAGACCCAGTACTTC. This encodes CASSQSSSIWETQYF.